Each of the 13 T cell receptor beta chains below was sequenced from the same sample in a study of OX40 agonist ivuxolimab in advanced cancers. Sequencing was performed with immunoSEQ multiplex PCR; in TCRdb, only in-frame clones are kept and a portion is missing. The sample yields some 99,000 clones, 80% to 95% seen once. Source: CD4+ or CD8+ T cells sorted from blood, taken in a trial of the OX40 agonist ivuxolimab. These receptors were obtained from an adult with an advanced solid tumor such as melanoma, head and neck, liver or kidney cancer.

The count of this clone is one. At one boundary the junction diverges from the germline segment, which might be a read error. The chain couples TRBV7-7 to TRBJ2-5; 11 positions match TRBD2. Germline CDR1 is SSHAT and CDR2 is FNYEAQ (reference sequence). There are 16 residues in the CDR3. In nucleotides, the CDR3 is TGTGCTAGCAGCCGTGAACTAGCGGGAGTGGGAGAGACCCAGTACTTC. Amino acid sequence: CASSRELAGVGETQYF.

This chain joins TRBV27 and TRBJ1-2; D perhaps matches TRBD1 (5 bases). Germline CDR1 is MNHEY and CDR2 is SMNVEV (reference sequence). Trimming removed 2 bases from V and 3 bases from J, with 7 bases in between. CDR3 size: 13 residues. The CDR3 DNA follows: TGTGCCAGCAGTTTACAGGGAGACTATGGCTACACCTTC. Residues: CASSLQGDYGYTF.

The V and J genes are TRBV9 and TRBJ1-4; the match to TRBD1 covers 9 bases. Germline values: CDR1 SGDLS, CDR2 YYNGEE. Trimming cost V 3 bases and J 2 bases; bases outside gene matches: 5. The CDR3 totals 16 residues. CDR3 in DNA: TGTGCCAGCAGCGCCGGACAGGGGAAGACTAATGAAAAACTGTTTTTT. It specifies CASSAGQGKTNEKLFF. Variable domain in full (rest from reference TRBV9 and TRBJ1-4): DSGVTQTPKHLITATGQRVTLRCSPRSGDLSVYWYQQSLDQGLQFLIQYYNGEERAKGNILERFSAQQFPDLHSELNLSSLELGDSALYFCASSAGQGKTNEKLFFGSGTQLSVL.

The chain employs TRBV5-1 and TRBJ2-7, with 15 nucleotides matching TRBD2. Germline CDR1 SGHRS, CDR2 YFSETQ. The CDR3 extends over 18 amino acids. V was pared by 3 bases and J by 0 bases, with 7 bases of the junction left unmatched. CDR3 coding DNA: TGCGCCAGCAGCTCCGGGACTAGCGGGAGGAAACCCTCCTACGAGCAGTACTTC. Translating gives CASSSGTSGRKPSYEQYF.

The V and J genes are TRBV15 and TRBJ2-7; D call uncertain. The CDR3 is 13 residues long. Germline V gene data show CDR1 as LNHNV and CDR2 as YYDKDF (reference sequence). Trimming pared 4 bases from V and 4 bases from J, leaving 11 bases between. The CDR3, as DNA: TGTGCCACCAGCAAAGACCTCCTTTACGAGCAGTACTTC. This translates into CATSKDLLYEQYF.

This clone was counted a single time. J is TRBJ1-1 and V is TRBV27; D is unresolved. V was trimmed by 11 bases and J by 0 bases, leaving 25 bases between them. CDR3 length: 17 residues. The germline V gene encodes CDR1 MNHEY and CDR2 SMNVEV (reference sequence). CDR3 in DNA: TGTGCCCCCGACCGAGGGTGTACGGGATTTATGAACACTGAAGCTTTCTTT. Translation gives CAPDRGCTGFMNTEAFF.

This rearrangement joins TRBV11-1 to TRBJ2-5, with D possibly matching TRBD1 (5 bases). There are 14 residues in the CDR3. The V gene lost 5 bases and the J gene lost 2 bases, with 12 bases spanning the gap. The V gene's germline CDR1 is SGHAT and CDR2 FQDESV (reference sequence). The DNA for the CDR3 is TGTGCCAGCAGCCCGATGACAGCGCAAGAGACCCAGTACTTC. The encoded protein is CASSPMTAQETQYF.

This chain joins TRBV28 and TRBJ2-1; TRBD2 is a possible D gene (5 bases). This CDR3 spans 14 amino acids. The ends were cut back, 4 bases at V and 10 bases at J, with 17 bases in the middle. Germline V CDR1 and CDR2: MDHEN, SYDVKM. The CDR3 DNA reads TGTGCCAGCAGTTCCCCCGGCGGTCCTAGCGAGCAGTTCTTC. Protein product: CASSSPGGPSEQFF.

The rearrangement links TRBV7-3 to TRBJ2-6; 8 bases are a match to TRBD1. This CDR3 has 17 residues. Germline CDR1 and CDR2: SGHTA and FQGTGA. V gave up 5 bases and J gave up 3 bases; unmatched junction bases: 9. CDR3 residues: CASSRRTGLGGANVLTF. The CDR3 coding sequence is TGTGCCAGCAGCCGGAGGACAGGGTTAGGTGGGGCCAACGTCCTGACTTTC.

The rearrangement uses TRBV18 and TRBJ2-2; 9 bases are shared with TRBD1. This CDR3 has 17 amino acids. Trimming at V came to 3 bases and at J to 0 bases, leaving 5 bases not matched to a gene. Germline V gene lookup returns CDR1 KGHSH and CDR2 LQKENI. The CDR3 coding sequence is TGTGCCAGCTCACCCTTCACAGGGGGCCCGAACACCGGGGAGCTGTTTTTT. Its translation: CASSPFTGGPNTGELFF. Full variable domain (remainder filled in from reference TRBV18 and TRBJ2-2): NAGVMQNPRHLVRRRGQEARLRCSPMKGHSHVYWYRQLPEEGLKFMVYLQKENIIDESGMPKERFSAEFPKEGPSILRIQQVVRGDSAAYFCASSPFTGGPNTGELFFGEGSRLTVL.

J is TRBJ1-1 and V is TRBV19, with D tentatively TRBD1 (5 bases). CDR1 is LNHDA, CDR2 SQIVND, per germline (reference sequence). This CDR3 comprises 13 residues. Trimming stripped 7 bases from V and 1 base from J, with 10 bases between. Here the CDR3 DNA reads TGTGCCAGTACCGTCACAGGGAACACTGAAGCTTTCTTT. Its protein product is CASTVTGNTEAFF.

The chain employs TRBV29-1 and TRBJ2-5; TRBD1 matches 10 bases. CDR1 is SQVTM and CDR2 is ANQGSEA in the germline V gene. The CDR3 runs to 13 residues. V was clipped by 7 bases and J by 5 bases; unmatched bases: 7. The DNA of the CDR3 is TGCAGCGCGGGACAGGGGCGGGTGGAGACCCAGTACTTC. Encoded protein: CSAGQGRVETQYF.

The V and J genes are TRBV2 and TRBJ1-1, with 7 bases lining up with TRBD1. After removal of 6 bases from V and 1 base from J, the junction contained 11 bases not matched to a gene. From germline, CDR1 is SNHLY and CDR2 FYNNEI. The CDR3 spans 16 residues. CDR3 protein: CASRERTGPGNTEAFF. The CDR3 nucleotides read TGTGCCAGCAGGGAGCGGACAGGACCAGGGAACACTGAAGCTTTCTTT.